The 15 T cell receptor beta chains listed next were all sequenced from one sample in a study of T cells in Graves' hyperthyroidism and ophthalmopathy. From RNA transcripts, TCR beta CDR3 regions were amplified. HTBI primers drove first-round RT-PCR of the TCR CDR3. A single record per CDR3 protein comes from TCRdb applying MiXCR to the multiplex PCR reads. The sample holds hundreds of thousands of distinct CDR3 sequences; approximately 20% are singletons and the top ten take 50% to 75%. The material sequenced was blood. The origin of the receptors is a man aged 30 to 39 with Graves' ophthalmopathy.

The rearrangement uses TRBV7-3 and TRBJ2-3, with 12 bases identical to TRBD2. The CDR3 is made up of 16 amino acids. V lost 2 bases, J lost 4 bases, and 4 bases stayed unmatched. Germline assignment: CDR1 SGHTA and CDR2 FQGTGA. The CDR3 is CASSLSGTSGPDTQYF. The CDR3 DNA reads TGTGCCAGCAGCTTATCCGGGACTAGCGGGCCAGATACGCAGTATTTT.

The CDR3 bases are TGTGCCAGCAGTGTCGCAGGTCAGCCCCAGCATTTT. Translated: CASSVAGQPQHF. The chain uses TRBV6-1 and TRBJ1-5; D unresolved. V was cut by 4 bases and J by 6 bases, with 7 bases left in between. From germline, CDR1 is MNHNS and CDR2 SASEGT. This CDR3 is 12 amino acids long.

The chain employs TRBV28 and TRBJ2-1, with D perhaps TRBD1 (6 bases). CDR1 and CDR2 (germline): MDHEN, SYDVKM. Trimming left V 1 base short and J 7 bases short, with 11 bases between. The CDR3 is 14 residues long. The CDR3 coding sequence is TGTGCCAGCAGTTTATCCCCGGGGACAAATGAGCAGTTCTTC. Its translation is CASSLSPGTNEQFF.

This clonotype was found a few times. This chain uses TRBV7-9 with TRBJ1-1; maybe TRBD1 (5 bases). CDR1 and CDR2 from the germline V gene are SEHNR and FQNEAQ (reference sequence). V lost 5 bases and J 1 base, leaving 17 bases between the germline ends. The CDR3 loop spans 16 amino acids. CDR3 coding DNA: TGTGCCAGCAGCATACCGGAAAAGGGACCGAACACTGAAGCTTTCTTT. Translating gives CASSIPEKGPNTEAFF.

This clonotype was detected many times. The V gene is TRBV12-5, the J gene TRBJ1-5; D is undetermined. V lost 5 bases, J lost 2 bases, and 16 bases lay in between. This CDR3 comprises 16 residues. Per germline, CDR1 LGHNT and CDR2 FRNRAP. DNA of the CDR3: TGTGCTAGTGGTCTAGGACGGATAGAAGGCAATCAGCCCCAGCATTTT. It codes for CASGLGRIEGNQPQHF.

Note on this clonotype: This clone may be a read error of a much larger clone one base away. This chain connects TRBV27 to TRBJ1-2; unclear D gene. Per germline, CDR1 MNHEY and CDR2 SMNVEV (reference sequence). With 0 bases removed from V and 8 bases from J, the gap between germline ends came to 19 bases. The CDR3 runs to 16 residues. The CDR3 DNA is TGTGCCAGCAGTTTATCGGCGGCCAGCGTCGCATTGGGCTACACCTTC. Translating gives CASSLSAASVALGYTF.

This clonotype was seen repeatedly, ten times or more. The CDR3 DNA reads as TGTGCCAGCAGTGATAGGGCAGGAGATACGCAGTATTTT. It specifies CASSDRAGDTQYF. The rearrangement joins TRBV2 to TRBJ2-3; D uncertain. The CDR3 is made up of 13 amino acids. The germline V gene encodes CDR1 SNHLY and CDR2 FYNNEI. V was clipped by 3 bases and J by 5 bases, with 9 bases between them.

This chain joins TRBV20-1 and TRBJ2-1; D not resolved. The V and J ends lost 0 bases and 3 bases respectively, with 9 bases between them. The CDR3 totals 14 residues. Germline loops: CDR1 DFQATT, CDR2 SNEGSKA (reference sequence). CDR3 protein: CSARELSYYNEQFF. The CDR3 nucleotides are TGCAGTGCTAGAGAATTAAGCTACTACAATGAGCAGTTCTTC.

This clonotype was recorded many times. The gene calls are TRBV2 and TRBJ2-3; 7 bases map to TRBD2. CDR3 length equals 16 residues. Trimming took 3 bases from V and 0 from J; bases not matched to a gene: 6. CDR1 is SNHLY, CDR2 FYNNEI, per germline. CDR3 loop: CASSDRGLESTDTQYF. CDR3 DNA: TGTGCCAGCAGTGACAGAGGACTAGAGAGCACAGATACGCAGTATTTT.

This clonotype was seen repeatedly, ten times or more. Written as DNA, the CDR3 is TGTGCCAGCAGCTTGGCAGGGAAAGGATTGTACACTGAAGCTTTCTTT. This codes for CASSLAGKGLYTEAFF. J is TRBJ1-1 and V is TRBV5-6, with a possible D match to TRBD1 (5 bases). CDR3 length: 16 residues. Germline CDR1 and CDR2: SGHDT and YYEEEE. Between the trimmed V and J ends, which lost 0 bases and 3 bases, there was a span of 15 bases.

This clonotype turned up a few times. The V and J genes are TRBV6-1 and TRBJ2-1; D ambiguous. V lost 5 bases and J lost 7, with 15 bases in between. CDR1 is MNHNS, CDR2 SASEGT, per germline. The CDR3 runs to 14 residues. Here the CDR3 reads CASSRPQAPNEQFF. The CDR3 DNA reads TGTGCCAGCAGTCGTCCTCAGGCCCCTAATGAGCAGTTCTTC.

This clonotype came up a few times. V usage is TRBV27 and J usage is TRBJ1-5, with D maybe TRBD1 (6 bases). Germline loops: CDR1 MNHEY, CDR2 SMNVEV (reference sequence). The CDR3 consists of 15 residues. V shed 6 bases and J shed 3 bases, with 15 bases lying between them. The CDR3 loop reads CASRPGGGYNQPQHF. The CDR3 nucleotides are TGTGCCAGCAGACCCGGGGGGGGCTACAATCAGCCCCAGCATTTT.

This sequence joins TRBV24-1 and TRBJ2-3, with TRBD1 as a possible D gene (5 bases). V was clipped by 6 bases and J by 2 bases, with 14 bases between them. Germline CDR1 and CDR2: KGHDR and SFDVKD. This CDR3 region has 15 residues. This chain's CDR3 is CATSQGSSTTDTQYF. CDR3 nucleotides: TGTGCCACCAGTCAGGGATCCTCAACCACAGATACGCAGTATTTT.

Ten or more counts support this clonotype. V usage is TRBV28 and J usage is TRBJ1-1; D is uncertain. Trimming stripped 2 bases from V and 3 bases from J, with 10 bases between. The CDR3 is 14 amino acids. CDR1 is MDHEN and CDR2 is SYDVKM in the germline V gene. The CDR3 DNA reads as TGTGCCAGCAGTTTAGGCCGGAGGGACACTGAAGCTTTCTTT. Translation: CASSLGRRDTEAFF.

To note about this clonotype: A clone one base away is much larger, so this may be a read error. J is TRBJ1-1 and V is TRBV3-1, with D tentatively TRBD1 (5 bases). Per the germline V gene, CDR1 is LGHDT and CDR2 is YNNKEL (reference sequence). The CDR3 extends over 13 amino acids. CDR3 region: CTSSLKRGTEAFF. CDR3 nucleotide sequence: TGTACCAGCAGCCTCAAAAGGGGCACTGAAGCTTTCTTT.